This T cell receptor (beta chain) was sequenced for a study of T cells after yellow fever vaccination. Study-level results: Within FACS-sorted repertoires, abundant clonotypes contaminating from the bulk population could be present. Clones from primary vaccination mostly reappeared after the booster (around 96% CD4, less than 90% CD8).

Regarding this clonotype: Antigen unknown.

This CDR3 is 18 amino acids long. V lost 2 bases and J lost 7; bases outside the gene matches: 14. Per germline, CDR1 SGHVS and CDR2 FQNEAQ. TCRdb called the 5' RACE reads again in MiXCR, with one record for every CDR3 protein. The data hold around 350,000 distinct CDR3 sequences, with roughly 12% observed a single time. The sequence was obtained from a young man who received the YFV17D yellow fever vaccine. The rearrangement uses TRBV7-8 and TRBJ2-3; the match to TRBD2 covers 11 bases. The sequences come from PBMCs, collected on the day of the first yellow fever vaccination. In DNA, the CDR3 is TGTGCCAGCAGCTTACGTCTAGCGGGGGGATTCGTTGGAAATACGCAGTATTTT. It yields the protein CASSLRLAGGFVGNTQYF.